Listed below are T cell receptor beta chains from one sample, sequenced in a study of T cells in localized non-small cell lung cancer. The method was immunoSEQ multiplex PCR; TCRdb's version includes in-frame clones alone and lacks a portion of them. The table has about 2,700 clones, just under 30% seen once. Source: lung tumor tissue, taken before any cancer treatment. The receptor set was obtained from a woman aged 40-70 years with stage III lung adenocarcinoma. Each CDR3 is given with its conserved first and last residue. The order of the fields is J gene, V gene, CDR3 protein.

TRBJ1-2	TRBV4-1	CASSQEPGTAYGYTF
TRBJ2-2	TRBV18	CASYPGTGTGELFF
TRBJ2-3	TRBV29-1	CSVARGEATQYF
TRBJ2-7	TRBV6-8	CASSYSGNPEEPQWKQYF
TRBJ1-2	TRBV5-1	CASSVAAVFYYGYTF
TRBJ2-2	TRBV14	CASSRLPGPPYTGELFF
TRBJ2-2	TRBV30	CAWGPSVNTGELFF
TRBJ1-1	TRBV19	CASSIDLSTEAFF
TRBJ1-3	TRBV30	CAWDRGAAGNTIYF
TRBJ1-4	TRBV19	CASSIGRAAEKLFF